This entry is about one T cell receptor (beta chain). The antigen is undetermined. This sample is drawn from a study of T cells in localized non-small cell lung cancer. Study findings and constraints: Higher blood T cell density tracked longer overall survival.

Data came from immunoSEQ multiplex PCR; TCRdb stores just in-frame clones and leaves some out. The data show about 1,400 clones, with approximately 20% seen just once and 25% to 35% held by the top ten. This receptor was identified in a male donor at least 60 years old with stage III squamous cell lung carcinoma. The sample in question was lung tumor tissue, obtained before any cancer treatment.

CDR3 sequence: CASSNNLLVPAYNEQFF. CDR3 nucleotides: TGTGCCAGCAGCAACAACCTTTTAGTCCCCGCCTACAATGAGCAGTTCTTC. V usage is TRBV11-3 and J usage is TRBJ2-1; D gene ambiguous. V lost 5 bases to trimming and J lost 2 bases, with 19 bases between them. CDR3 length: 17 residues. From germline, CDR1 is SGHNT and CDR2 YENEEA.